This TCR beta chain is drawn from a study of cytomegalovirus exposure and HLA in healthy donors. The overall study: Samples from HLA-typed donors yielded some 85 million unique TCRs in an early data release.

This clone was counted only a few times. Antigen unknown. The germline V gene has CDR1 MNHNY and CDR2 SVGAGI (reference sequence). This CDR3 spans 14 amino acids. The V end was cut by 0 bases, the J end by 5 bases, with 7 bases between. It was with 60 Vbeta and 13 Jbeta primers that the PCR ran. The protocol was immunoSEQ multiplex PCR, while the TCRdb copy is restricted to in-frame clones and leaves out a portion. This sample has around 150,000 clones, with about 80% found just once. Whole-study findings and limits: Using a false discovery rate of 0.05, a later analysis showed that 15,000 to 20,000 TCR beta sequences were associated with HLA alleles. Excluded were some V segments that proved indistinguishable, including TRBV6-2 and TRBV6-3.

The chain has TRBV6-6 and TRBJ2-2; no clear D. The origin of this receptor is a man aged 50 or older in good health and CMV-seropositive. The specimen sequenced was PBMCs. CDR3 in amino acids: CASSYSLETGELFF. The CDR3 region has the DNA TGTGCCAGCAGTTACTCCTTAGAAACCGGGGAGCTGTTTTTT.